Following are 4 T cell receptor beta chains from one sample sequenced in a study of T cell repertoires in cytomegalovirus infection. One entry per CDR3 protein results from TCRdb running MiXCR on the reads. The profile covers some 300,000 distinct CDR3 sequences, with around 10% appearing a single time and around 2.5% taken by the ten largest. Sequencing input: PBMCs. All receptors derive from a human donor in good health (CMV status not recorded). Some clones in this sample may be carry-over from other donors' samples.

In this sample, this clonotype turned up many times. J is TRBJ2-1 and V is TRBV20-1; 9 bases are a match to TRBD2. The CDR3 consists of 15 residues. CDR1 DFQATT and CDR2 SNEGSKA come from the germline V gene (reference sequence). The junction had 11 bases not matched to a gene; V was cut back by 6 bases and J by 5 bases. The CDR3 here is CSALHSGGRDNEQFF. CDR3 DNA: TGCAGTGCCCTCCATAGCGGGGGACGGGACAATGAGCAGTTCTTC.

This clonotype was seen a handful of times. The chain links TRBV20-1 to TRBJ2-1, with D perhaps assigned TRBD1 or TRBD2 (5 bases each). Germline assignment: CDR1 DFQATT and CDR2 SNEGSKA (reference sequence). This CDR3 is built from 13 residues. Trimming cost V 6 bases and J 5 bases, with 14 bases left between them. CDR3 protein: CSAFTGAHNEQFF. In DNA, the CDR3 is TGCAGTGCGTTTACCGGGGCCCACAATGAGCAGTTCTTC.

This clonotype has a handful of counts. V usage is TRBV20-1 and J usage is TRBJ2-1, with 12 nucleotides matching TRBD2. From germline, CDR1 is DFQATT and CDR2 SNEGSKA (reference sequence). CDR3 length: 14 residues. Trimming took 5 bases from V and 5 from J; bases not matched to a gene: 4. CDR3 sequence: CSAASGGAHNEQFF. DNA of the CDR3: TGCAGTGCTGCTAGCGGGGGGGCACACAATGAGCAGTTCTTC.

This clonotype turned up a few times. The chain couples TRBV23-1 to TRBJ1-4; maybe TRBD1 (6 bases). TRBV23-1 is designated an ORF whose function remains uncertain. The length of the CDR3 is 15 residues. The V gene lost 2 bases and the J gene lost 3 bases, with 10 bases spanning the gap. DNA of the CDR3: TGCGCCAGCAGTCAAGAGAGGGGGTCTAATGAAAAACTGTTTTTT. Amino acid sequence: CASSQERGSNEKLFF.